Listed below are T cell receptor beta chains from one sample, sequenced in a study of T cell repertoires in cytomegalovirus infection. In TCRdb, the reads were re-called with MiXCR into one record per CDR3 protein. The table shows about 740,000 distinct CDR3 sequences, with 35% occurring only once. Sequencing was done on a sample of PBMCs. The receptors derive from a human donor in good health (CMV status not recorded). Some clones in this sample may be carry-over from other donors' samples. Both conserved end residues are part of each CDR3. The D gene is left open where the match is weak. Size is omitted from some rows. Given values are once, few, many or a class for expanded clones.

clone size: few; J gene: TRBJ2-3; V gene: TRBV7-2; D gene: TRBD2; CDR3 DNA: TGTGCCAGCAGCCCACGGGGACTAGCGGGAGTCTGGGGGACAGATACGCAGTATTTT; CDR3 protein: CASSPRGLAGVWGTDTQYF
clone size: few; J gene: TRBJ2-5; V gene: TRBV7-9; D gene: .; CDR3 DNA: TGTGCCAGCAGCGAGCAGAGAGGGAAAGAGACCCAGTACTTC; CDR3 protein: CASSEQRGKETQYF
clone size: many; J gene: TRBJ1-2; V gene: TRBV12-3/TRBV12-4; D gene: TRBD1; CDR3 DNA: TGTGCCAGCAGTACGACGGGACAGGGGGGAGGCTACACCTTC; CDR3 protein: CASSTTGQGGGYTF
clone size: .; J gene: TRBJ2-7; V gene: TRBV5-1; D gene: .; CDR3 DNA: TGCGCCAGCAGTAAGGAACAGGGTTTCCACGAGCAGTACTTC; CDR3 protein: CASSKEQGFHEQYF
clone size: few; J gene: TRBJ1-1; V gene: TRBV7-9; D gene: .; CDR3 DNA: TGTGCCAGCGGTTCCGTGGACACTGAAGCTTTCTTT; CDR3 protein: CASGSVDTEAFF
clone size: .; J gene: TRBJ2-3; V gene: TRBV14; D gene: TRBD2; CDR3 DNA: TGTGCCAGCAGCCAAGGTGGCGGGAGGATTACGGAGTATTTT; CDR3 protein: CASSQGGGRITEYF
clone size: few; J gene: TRBJ2-3; V gene: TRBV7-9; D gene: .; CDR3 DNA: TGTGCCAGCAGCCTACCGGGGGCCGCAGATACGCAGTATTTT; CDR3 protein: CASSLPGAADTQYF
clone size: few; J gene: TRBJ1-4; V gene: TRBV28; D gene: .; CDR3 DNA: TGTGCCAGCGGGGGGGAGGCGTCGACTAATGAAAAACTGTTTTTT; CDR3 protein: CASGGEASTNEKLFF
clone size: few; J gene: TRBJ1-5; V gene: TRBV28; D gene: TRBD1; CDR3 DNA: TGTGCCAGCAGGGAGGGACAGATTAGCAATCAGCCCCAGCATTTT; CDR3 protein: CASREGQISNQPQHF
clone size: few; J gene: TRBJ2-7; V gene: TRBV28; D gene: TRBD2; CDR3 DNA: TGTGCCAGCAGATCTCCCCGACTAGCGGGGGTAGAGCAGTACTTC; CDR3 protein: CASRSPRLAGVEQYF
clone size: few; J gene: TRBJ1-3; V gene: TRBV6-2/TRBV6-3; D gene: .; CDR3 DNA: TGTGCCAGCAGCCGCGACACCGTGGGAAACACCATATATTTT; CDR3 protein: CASSRDTVGNTIYF
clone size: once; J gene: TRBJ1-2; V gene: TRBV6-1; D gene: .; CDR3 DNA: TGTGCCATTAGTGAAAATCCGGGACATGCTAATAACTATGGCTACACCTTC; CDR3 protein: CAISENPGHANNYGYTF
clone size: .; J gene: TRBJ1-5; V gene: TRBV5-6; D gene: TRBD1; CDR3 DNA: TGTGCCAGCAGCTCGGGACAGGGATACAATCAGCCCCAGCATTTT; CDR3 protein: CASSSGQGYNQPQHF
clone size: .; J gene: TRBJ2-6; V gene: TRBV27; D gene: .; CDR3 DNA: TGTGCCAGCACCCTAAATGGACAGTCTGGGGCCAACGTCCTGACTTTC; CDR3 protein: CASTLNGQSGANVLTF
clone size: .; J gene: TRBJ1-2; V gene: TRBV7-8; D gene: TRBD1; CDR3 DNA: TGTGCCAGCAGCTTAGCGAACAGGGGGATCAAGGGCTACACCTTC; CDR3 protein: CASSLANRGIKGYTF
clone size: many; J gene: TRBJ2-3; V gene: TRBV11-2; D gene: .; CDR3 DNA: TGTGCCAGCAGCTTACCGGTCGGGGGCGGGAGCACAGATACGCAGTATTTT; CDR3 protein: CASSLPVGGGSTDTQYF
clone size: few; J gene: TRBJ2-1; V gene: TRBV19; D gene: TRBD2; CDR3 DNA: TGTGCCAGTGTAGCGGGAGGGGGATTTTACGGTGAGCAGTTCTTC; CDR3 protein: CASVAGGGFYGEQFF
clone size: .; J gene: TRBJ1-6; V gene: TRBV2; D gene: .; CDR3 DNA: TGTGCCAGCAGTACACAGACAGTCGCAAGGGGACCCCTCCACTTT; CDR3 protein: CASSTQTVARGPLHF
clone size: once; J gene: TRBJ1-2; V gene: TRBV7-9; D gene: TRBD1; CDR3 DNA: TGTGCCAGCAGCTTTGTCGACAGGGGGTTTGTTGGCTACACCTTC; CDR3 protein: CASSFVDRGFVGYTF
clone size: .; J gene: TRBJ2-5; V gene: TRBV2; D gene: TRBD2; CDR3 DNA: TGTGCCAGCAGTGAAAGCGGGAAAGAGACCCAGTACTTC; CDR3 protein: CASSESGKETQYF
clone size: few; J gene: TRBJ1-1; V gene: TRBV7-2; D gene: .; CDR3 DNA: TGTGCCAGCAGCTTACAAAACAGTAGGAACACTGAAGCTTTCTTT; CDR3 protein: CASSLQNSRNTEAFF
clone size: .; J gene: TRBJ1-2; V gene: TRBV4-2; D gene: TRBD1; CDR3 DNA: TGTGCCAGCAGCCAAAGGAAGGGGGCAGGTGGCTACACCTTC; CDR3 protein: CASSQRKGAGGYTF